A selection of T cell receptor beta chains follows, all from one sample in a study of blood T cell repertoires in COVID-19. The protocol was immunoSEQ multiplex PCR, while the TCRdb copy is restricted to in-frame clones and leaves out a portion. Of over 45,000 clones listed, around 93% were seen once; the top ten hold about 7%. The sequenced material came from peripheral blood. The source of these receptors is a woman aged 55-70 years with active or convalescent COVID-19. Each CDR3 is given with its conserved first and last residue. D genes are given only for firm matches. A clone size is listed for some rows: how often the clone was seen (once, few, many), or a class if it is expanded.

D gene	V gene	clone size	J gene	CDR3 protein	CDR3 DNA
-	TRBV10-3	-	TRBJ1-6	CATRQGNYNSPLHF	TGTGCCACCCGTCAGGGAAACTATAATTCACCCCTCCACTTT
-	TRBV9	-	TRBJ2-3	CASSVGGASTDTQYF	TGTGCCAGCAGCGTAGGCGGGGCTAGCACAGATACGCAGTATTTT
TRBD2	TRBV9	-	TRBJ2-1	CASSGTSVRDNEQFF	TGTGCCAGCAGCGGGACTAGCGTCCGGGACAATGAGCAGTTCTTC
-	TRBV28	once	TRBJ1-5	CASSLKGRLNQPQHF	TGTGCCAGCAGTTTAAAGGGGCGTCTCAATCAGCCCCAGCATTTT
-	TRBV28	-	TRBJ1-5	CASTRRANQPQHF	TGTGCCAGTACCAGGAGGGCCAATCAGCCCCAGCATTTT
-	TRBV4-1	-	TRBJ1-5	CASSRERGWEPQHF	TGCGCCAGCAGTCGCGAAAGGGGATGGGAGCCCCAGCATTTT
-	TRBV28	-	TRBJ1-2	CASSLGRKEYGYTF	TGTGCCAGCAGTTTAGGCAGGAAGGAATATGGCTACACCTTC
TRBD1	TRBV9	-	TRBJ1-1	CASSPITDRGNTEAFF	TGTGCCAGCAGCCCGATTACTGACAGGGGGAACACTGAAGCTTTCTTT
-	TRBV11-2	-	TRBJ1-3	CASSLTDSGNTIYF	TGTGCCAGCAGCTTAACAGACTCTGGAAACACCATATATTTT
TRBD1	TRBV18	-	TRBJ1-2	CASSPDRGHGYTF	TGTGCCAGCTCACCCGACAGGGGGCATGGCTACACCTTC
-	TRBV28	-	TRBJ1-1	CASSSSSRQPGKAFF	TGTGCCAGCAGTTCCTCCTCGAGGCAGCCGGGTAAAGCTTTCTTT
TRBD2	TRBV28	-	TRBJ2-1	CASSDVAGGPREQFF	TGTGCCAGCAGTGATGTAGCGGGAGGGCCGCGAGAGCAGTTCTTC
TRBD1	TRBV11-2	-	TRBJ1-4	CASSFPRGRSNEKLFF	TGTGCCAGCAGCTTCCCCAGGGGGCGTAGTAATGAAAAACTGTTTTTT
-	TRBV12-3/TRBV12-4	-	TRBJ1-2	CASSFGGSIYTF	TGTGCCAGCAGTTTTGGAGGATCGATCTACACCTTC
TRBD2	TRBV28	-	TRBJ2-1	CASRGRTSGYNEQFF	TGTGCCAGCAGGGGACGGACTAGCGGATACAATGAGCAGTTCTTC
TRBD2	TRBV19	-	TRBJ2-1	CASSWGVAGAREQFF	TGTGCCAGTAGCTGGGGGGTAGCGGGAGCGCGGGAGCAGTTCTTC
TRBD1	TRBV11-3	once	TRBJ2-7	CASSSTGDPYEQYF	TGTGCCAGCAGCTCGACAGGGGATCCCTACGAGCAGTACTTC
TRBD1	TRBV5-1	-	TRBJ1-6	CASSLLHPTGESPLHF	TGCGCCAGCAGCCTTCTCCATCCTACAGGGGAATCACCCCTCCACTTT
-	TRBV19	once	TRBJ1-1	CASSGSFDRYMNTEAFF	TGTGCCAGTAGTGGATCCTTCGACAGATACATGAACACTGAAGCTTTCTTT
-	TRBV6-5	-	TRBJ2-1	CASSRYPTGMEQFF	TGTGCCAGCAGTCGCTACCCTACAGGGATGGAGCAGTTCTTC
-	TRBV6-6	-	TRBJ1-1	CASSEGARTEAFF	TGTGCCAGCAGTGAGGGAGCGCGGACTGAAGCTTTCTTT
TRBD2	TRBV15	-	TRBJ2-1	CATSRGSGTSYNEQFF	TGTGCCACCAGCAGAGGGTCGGGGACTAGTTACAATGAGCAGTTCTTC
-	TRBV28	-	TRBJ1-6	CASSFSGAGDNSPLHF	TGTGCCAGCAGTTTCAGCGGGGCCGGGGATAATTCACCCCTCCACTTT
-	TRBV3-1/TRBV3-2	-	TRBJ1-6	CASSRNIPGLVNSPLHF	TGTGCCAGCAGCCGAAACATCCCTGGACTAGTTAATTCACCCCTCCACTTT
-	TRBV19	-	TRBJ1-5	CASTGTIEPQHF	TGTGCCAGTACTGGGACAATCGAGCCCCAGCATTTT
TRBD1	TRBV6-1	-	TRBJ2-7	CASSERQGRIDEQYF	TGTGCCAGCAGTGAGCGACAGGGAAGGATCGACGAGCAGTACTTC
TRBD1	TRBV20-1	-	TRBJ2-7	CSPGTGMEQYF	TGCAGTCCCGGGACAGGAATGGAGCAGTACTTC
TRBD1	TRBV6-1	-	TRBJ2-7	CASSDRQGASYEQYF	TGTGCCAGCAGTGATAGACAGGGGGCATCGTACGAGCAGTACTTC
-	TRBV11-3	-	TRBJ2-3	CASSLGAPDTQYF	TGTGCCAGCAGCTTAGGGGCCCCAGATACGCAGTATTTT
-	TRBV3-1/TRBV3-2	-	TRBJ1-5	CASSQEGYSQPQHF	TGTGCCAGCAGCCAGGAGGGGTATTCGCAGCCCCAGCATTTT
-	TRBV21-1	-	TRBJ1-1	CASSKGRQPRMNTEAFF	TGTGCCAGCAGCAAAGGGAGACAGCCTCGAATGAACACTGAAGCTTTCTTT